This T cell receptor beta chain was recorded in a study of blood T cell repertoires in COVID-19. As for the study in general: Sample material is recorded as cDNA or gDNA derived from T cells, B-cell-depleted T cells, or PBMCs.

V lost 6 bases and J lost 5; bases outside the gene matches: 10. The length of the CDR3 is 14 residues. The germline gives CDR1 SQVTM, CDR2 ANQGSEA. Using immunoSEQ multiplex PCR, the repertoire was profiled, and TCRdb retains in-frame clones only, with some absent. The sample yields about 300,000 clones, 75% to 95% seen once. Participants came from some 26 US areas, aged roughly 18 to 90 years. Membership in each cohort depended on participant-reported clinical history. This clone was seen once. This rearrangement joins TRBV29-1 to TRBJ2-7; 10 nucleotides agree with TRBD2. Sequenced material: PBMCs or T cells enriched from blood (not recorded which). The TCR comes from a woman aged 25 to 39 who had recovered from COVID-19. CDR3 region: CSVKSASGSHEQYF. CDR3 sequence (DNA): TGCAGCGTGAAGTCGGCTAGCGGGAGCCACGAGCAGTACTTC.